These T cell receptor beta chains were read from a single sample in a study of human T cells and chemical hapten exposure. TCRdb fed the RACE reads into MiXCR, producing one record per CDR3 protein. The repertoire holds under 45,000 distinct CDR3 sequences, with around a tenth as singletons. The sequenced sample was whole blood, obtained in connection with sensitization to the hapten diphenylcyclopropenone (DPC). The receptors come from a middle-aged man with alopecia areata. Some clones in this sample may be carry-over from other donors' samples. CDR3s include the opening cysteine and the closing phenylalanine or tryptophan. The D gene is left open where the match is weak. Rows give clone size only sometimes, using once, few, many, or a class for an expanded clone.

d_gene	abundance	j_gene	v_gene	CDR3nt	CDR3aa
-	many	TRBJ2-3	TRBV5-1	TGCGCCAGCAGCTTGTTCGGCAGGGGCACAGATACGCAGTATTTT	CASSLFGRGTDTQYF
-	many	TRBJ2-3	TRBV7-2	TGTGCCAGCAGCTTAGCGGGAGGCGACACAGATACGCAGTATTTT	CASSLAGGDTDTQYF
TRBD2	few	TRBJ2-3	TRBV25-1	TGTGCCAGCAGCGGGACTAGCGGAGGAGGGACAGATACGCAGTATTTT	CASSGTSGGGTDTQYF
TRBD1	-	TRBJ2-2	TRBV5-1	TGCGCCAGCAGCCTAAACAGGGGCGGGGAGCTGTTTTTT	CASSLNRGGELFF
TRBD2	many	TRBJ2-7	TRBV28	TGTGCCAGCAGGGGACTAGTAGCCGAGCAGTACTTC	CASRGLVAEQYF
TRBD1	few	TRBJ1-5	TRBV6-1	TGTGCCAGCAGTGAAGCGGGGAGGGGGCGAAATCAGCCCCAGCATTTT	CASSEAGRGRNQPQHF
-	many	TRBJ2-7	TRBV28	TGTGCCAGCAGTCTCCATGGGGGCTGGGGAGAGGCGCGGGAGCAGTACTTC	CASSLHGGWGEAREQYF
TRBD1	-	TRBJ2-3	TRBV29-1	TGCAGCGTTACCGGGACAGGTACCAGCACAGATACGCAGTATTTT	CSVTGTGTSTDTQYF
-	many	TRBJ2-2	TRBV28	TGTGCCAGCAACGTCGGAGGAGACCACAACACCGGGGAGCTGTTTTTT	CASNVGGDHNTGELFF
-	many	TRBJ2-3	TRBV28	TGTGCCAGCAGTTTGACCTATACGGGCACAGATACGCAGTATTTT	CASSLTYTGTDTQYF
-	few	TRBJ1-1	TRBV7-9	TGTGCCAGCAGCTTAGCGCGGCAGACTGAAGCTTTCTTT	CASSLARQTEAFF
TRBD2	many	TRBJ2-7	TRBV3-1	TGTGCCAGCAGCCAAGATCTGCGGCTAGCGGCCAAAGGAGCCTACGAGCAGTACTTC	CASSQDLRLAAKGAYEQYF
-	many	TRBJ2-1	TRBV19	TGTGCCAGTAGTAGACAGGCCAGTGAGCAGTTCTTC	CASSRQASEQFF
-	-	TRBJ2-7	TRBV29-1	TGCAGCGTAAGGACAGTAGCCTACGAGCAGTACTTC	CSVRTVAYEQYF
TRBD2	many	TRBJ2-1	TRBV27	TGTGCCAGCAGTCCCGGGAGGGGCATGACTAGCGGGGTTAGCAATGAGCAGTTCTTC	CASSPGRGMTSGVSNEQFF
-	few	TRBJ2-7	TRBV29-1	TGCAGCGTTGAATTGGTGGGGGGAGTCCGCCCCTACGAGCAGTACTTC	CSVELVGGVRPYEQYF
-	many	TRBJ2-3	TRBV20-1	TGCAGTGCCCGGGTCAACTCCGATACGCAGTATTTT	CSARVNSDTQYF
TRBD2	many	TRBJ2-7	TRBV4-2	TGTGCCAGCAGCCAAGCCCCGGGAGGGGCCTCCTACGAGCAGTACTTC	CASSQAPGGASYEQYF
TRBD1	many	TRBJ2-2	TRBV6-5	TGTGCCAGCAGTTACTGGGACAGCTCCGGGGAGCTGTTTTTT	CASSYWDSSGELFF
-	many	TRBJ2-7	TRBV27	TGTGCCAGCAGGGCGGTTTGGACGGTGAGGGACCATACCTACGAGCAGTACTTC	CASRAVWTVRDHTYEQYF
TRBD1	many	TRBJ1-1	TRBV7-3	TGTGCCAGCAGAACGACAGGGGCCAAGAACACTGAAGCTTTCTTT	CASRTTGAKNTEAFF
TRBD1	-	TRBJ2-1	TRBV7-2	TGTGCCAGCAGCTTAGCAAGGACAGGGGCTAATGAGCAGTTCTTC	CASSLARTGANEQFF
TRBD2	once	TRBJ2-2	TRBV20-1	TGCAGTGCTTCCCCGACTAGCTCGGGCGGGGAGCTGTTTTTT	CSASPTSSGGELFF
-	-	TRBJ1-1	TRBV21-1	TGTGCCAGCACCCCGACAGGGGACTACACTGAAGCTTTCTTT	CASTPTGDYTEAFF
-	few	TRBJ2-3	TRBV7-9	TGTGCCAGCAGCCCCGGGAGAGCAGATACGCAGTATTTT	CASSPGRADTQYF
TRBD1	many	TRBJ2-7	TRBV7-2	TGTGCCAGCAGCCTCGGGACAGGGCCCGCCTACGAGCAGTACTTC	CASSLGTGPAYEQYF
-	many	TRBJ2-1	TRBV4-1	TGCGCCAGCAGCCAAGATCTGATTCCCCCTTTCTTC	CASSQDLIPPFF
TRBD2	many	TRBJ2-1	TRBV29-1	TGCAGCGTTACCGGGACTAGCTTCGATGAGCAGTTCTTC	CSVTGTSFDEQFF
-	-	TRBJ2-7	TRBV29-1	TGCAGCGTGTGCAGGGAGGACTACGAGCAGTACTTC	CSVCREDYEQYF
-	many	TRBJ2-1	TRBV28	TGTGCCAGCAGTTTATTGTGGAGGGCCCCCTACAATGAGCAGTTCTTC	CASSLLWRAPYNEQFF
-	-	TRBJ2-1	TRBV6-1	TGTGCCAGCAGTGATTTTTTAGGTAGAAACAATGAGCAGTTCTTC	CASSDFLGRNNEQFF
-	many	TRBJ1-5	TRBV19	TGTGCCAGTAGTATAGTCCCTATGCCCCAGCATTTT	CASSIVPMPQHF
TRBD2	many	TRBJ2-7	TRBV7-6	TGTGCCAGCAGCTGGTTCCTAGCGGGAGGGCCCAACGACGAGCAGTACTTC	CASSWFLAGGPNDEQYF
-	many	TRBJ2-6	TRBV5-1	TGCGCCAGCAGCTTAACGGGGCTTGGGGCCAACGTCCTGACTTTC	CASSLTGLGANVLTF
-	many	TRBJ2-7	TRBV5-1	TGCGCCAGCAGCTTGGGTAAGGATAACGAGCAGTACTTC	CASSLGKDNEQYF
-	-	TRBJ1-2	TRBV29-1	TGCAGCGTCTTTTCGATCTATGGCTACACCTTC	CSVFSIYGYTF
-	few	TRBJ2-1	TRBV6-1	TGTGCCAGCAGGACAGCCTATGAGCAGTTCTTC	CASRTAYEQFF
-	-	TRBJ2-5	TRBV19	TGTGCCAGTAGTCTCGGACACTTCCAAGAGACCCAGTACTTC	CASSLGHFQETQYF
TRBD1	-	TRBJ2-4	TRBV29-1	TGCAGCGTTGGATTGCAACAGGGGGACATTCAGTACTTC	CSVGLQQGDIQYF
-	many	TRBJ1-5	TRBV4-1	TGCGCCAGCAGCCAAGAAGATAATCGTCCCCAGCATTTT	CASSQEDNRPQHF
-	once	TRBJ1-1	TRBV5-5	TGTGCCACGGGCAGCATGAACACTGAAGCTTTCTTT	CATGSMNTEAFF
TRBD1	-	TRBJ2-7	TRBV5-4	TGTGCCAGCAGCGAGGACAGGGTTTACGAGCAGTACTTC	CASSEDRVYEQYF
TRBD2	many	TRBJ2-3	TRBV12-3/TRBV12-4	TGTGCCAGCAACCTGCTAGCGGGGGACGATACGCAGTATTTT	CASNLLAGDDTQYF
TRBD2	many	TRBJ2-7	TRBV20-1	TGCAGTGCTAGAGCCCAACTCGGGACTGCGCATGGACTAGCGACCCACGAGCAGTACTTC	CSARAQLGTAHGLATHEQYF
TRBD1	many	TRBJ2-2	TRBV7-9	TGTGCCAGCAGCTTACGACAGGGGGTTAACACCGGGGAGCTGTTTTTT	CASSLRQGVNTGELFF
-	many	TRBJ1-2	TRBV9	TGTGCCAGCAGCGTGGGTGAAGCTAACTATGGCTACACCTTC	CASSVGEANYGYTF
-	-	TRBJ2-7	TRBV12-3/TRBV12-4	TGTGGCAGCAGTTTAGAGCCGGGGGACTACGAGCAGTACTTC	CGSSLEPGDYEQYF
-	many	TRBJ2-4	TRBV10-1	TGCGCCAGCAGTGAGTCGGAGGGGTTCAAAAACATTCAGTACTTC	CASSESEGFKNIQYF
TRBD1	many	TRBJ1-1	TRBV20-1	TGCAGTACCTGGACAGGGACCACGAACACTGAAGCTTTCTTT	CSTWTGTTNTEAFF
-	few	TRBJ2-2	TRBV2	TGTGCCAGCAGGGAACAGGGCCCTACCACCGGGGAGCTGTTTTTT	CASREQGPTTGELFF
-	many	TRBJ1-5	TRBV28	TGTGCCAGCAGCGATAGCAATCAGCCCCAGCATTTT	CASSDSNQPQHF
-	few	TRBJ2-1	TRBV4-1	TGCGCCAACAGCCGGGTGCTAGCTAGCTCCTACAATGAGCAGTTCTTC	CANSRVLASSYNEQFF
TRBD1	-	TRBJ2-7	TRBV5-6	TGTGCCAGCAGCCTTCGGACAGGCGTTTCCTCCTACGAGCAGTACTTC	CASSLRTGVSSYEQYF
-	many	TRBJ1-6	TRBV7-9	TGTGCCAGCAGCTCGGGGACCTCCGGGGATTCACCCCTCCACTTT	CASSSGTSGDSPLHF
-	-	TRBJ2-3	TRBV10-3	TGTGCCATCAATCCCACAGGGATAGATACGCAGTATTTT	CAINPTGIDTQYF
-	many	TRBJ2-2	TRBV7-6	TGTGCCAGCAGCTCCGGGATTCCAGGGGCCGGGGAGCTGTTTTTT	CASSSGIPGAGELFF
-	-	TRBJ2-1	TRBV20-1	TGCAGTGCGCCTAAGTCTGGGGGCCTCTACAATGAGCAGTTCTTC	CSAPKSGGLYNEQFF
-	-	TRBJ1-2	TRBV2	TGTGCCAGCAGTGATTCACGGTTGGGGGGCATCGACTATGGCTACACCTTC	CASSDSRLGGIDYGYTF
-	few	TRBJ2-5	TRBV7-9	TGTGCCAGCAGCGCCGGGACTGTAAAAGAGACCCAGTACTTC	CASSAGTVKETQYF